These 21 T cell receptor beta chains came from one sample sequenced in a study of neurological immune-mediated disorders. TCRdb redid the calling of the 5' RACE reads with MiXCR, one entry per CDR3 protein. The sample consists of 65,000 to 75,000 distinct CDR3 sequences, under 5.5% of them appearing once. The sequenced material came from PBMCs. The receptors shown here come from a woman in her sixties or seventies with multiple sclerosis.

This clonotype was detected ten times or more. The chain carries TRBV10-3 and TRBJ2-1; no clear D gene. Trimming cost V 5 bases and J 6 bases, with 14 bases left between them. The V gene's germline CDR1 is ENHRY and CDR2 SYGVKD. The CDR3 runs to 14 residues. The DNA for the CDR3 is TGTGCCATCAGTTTATCCTTGGCCGTCAATGAGCAGTTCTTC. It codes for CAISLSLAVNEQFF.

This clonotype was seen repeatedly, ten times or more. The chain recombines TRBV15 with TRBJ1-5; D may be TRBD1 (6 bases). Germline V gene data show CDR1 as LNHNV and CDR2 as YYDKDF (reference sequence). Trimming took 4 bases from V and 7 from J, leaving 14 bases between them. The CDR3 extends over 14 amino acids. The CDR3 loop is CATSKGRGQQPQHF. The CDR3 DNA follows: TGTGCCACCAGCAAGGGCAGGGGACAACAGCCCCAGCATTTT.

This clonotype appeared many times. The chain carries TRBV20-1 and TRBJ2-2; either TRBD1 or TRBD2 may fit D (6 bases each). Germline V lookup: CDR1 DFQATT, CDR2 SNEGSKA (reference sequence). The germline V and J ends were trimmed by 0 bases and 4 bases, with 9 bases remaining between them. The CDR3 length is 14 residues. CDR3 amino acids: CSARDPGATGELFF. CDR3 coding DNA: TGCAGTGCTAGAGATCCGGGGGCCACCGGGGAGCTGTTTTTT.

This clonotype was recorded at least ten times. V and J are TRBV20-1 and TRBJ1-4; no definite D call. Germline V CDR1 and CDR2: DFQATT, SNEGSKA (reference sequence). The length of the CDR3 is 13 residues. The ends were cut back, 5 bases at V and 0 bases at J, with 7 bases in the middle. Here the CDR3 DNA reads TGCAGTGCTGGGATACCAACTAATGAAAAACTGTTTTTT. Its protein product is CSAGIPTNEKLFF.

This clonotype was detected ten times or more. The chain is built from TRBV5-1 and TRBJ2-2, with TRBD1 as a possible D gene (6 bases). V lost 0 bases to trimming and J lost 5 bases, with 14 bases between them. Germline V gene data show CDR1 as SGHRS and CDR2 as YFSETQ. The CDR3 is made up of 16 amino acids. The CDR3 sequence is CASSLERGSSTGELFF. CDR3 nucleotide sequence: TGCGCCAGCAGCTTGGAGAGGGGGTCTTCAACCGGGGAGCTGTTTTTT.

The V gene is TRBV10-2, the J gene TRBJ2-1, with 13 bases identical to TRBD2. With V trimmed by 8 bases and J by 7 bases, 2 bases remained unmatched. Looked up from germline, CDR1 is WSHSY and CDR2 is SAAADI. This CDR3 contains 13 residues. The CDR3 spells CASGTSGNNEQFF. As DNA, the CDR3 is TGCGCCAGCGGGACTAGCGGGAATAATGAGCAGTTCTTC.

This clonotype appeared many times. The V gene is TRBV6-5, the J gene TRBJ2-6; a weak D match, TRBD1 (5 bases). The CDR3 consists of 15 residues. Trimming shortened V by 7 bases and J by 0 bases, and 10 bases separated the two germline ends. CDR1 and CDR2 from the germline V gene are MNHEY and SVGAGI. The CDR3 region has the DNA TGTGCCAGCACAATAGACAGCTCTGGGGCCAACGTCCTGACTTTC. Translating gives CASTIDSSGANVLTF.

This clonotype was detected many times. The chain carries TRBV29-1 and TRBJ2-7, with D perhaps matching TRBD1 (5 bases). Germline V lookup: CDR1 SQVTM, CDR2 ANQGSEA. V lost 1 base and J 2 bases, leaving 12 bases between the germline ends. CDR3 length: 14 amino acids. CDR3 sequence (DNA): TGCAGCGTTGAAGCCGGCAGGGCCCCCTACGAGCAGTACTTC. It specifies CSVEAGRAPYEQYF.

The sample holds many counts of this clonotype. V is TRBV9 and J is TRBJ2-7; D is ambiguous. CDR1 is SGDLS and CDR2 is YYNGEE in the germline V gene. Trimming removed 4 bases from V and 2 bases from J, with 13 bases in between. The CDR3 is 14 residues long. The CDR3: CASSPWVAPYEQYF. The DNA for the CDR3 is TGTGCCAGCAGCCCTTGGGTGGCCCCCTACGAGCAGTACTTC.

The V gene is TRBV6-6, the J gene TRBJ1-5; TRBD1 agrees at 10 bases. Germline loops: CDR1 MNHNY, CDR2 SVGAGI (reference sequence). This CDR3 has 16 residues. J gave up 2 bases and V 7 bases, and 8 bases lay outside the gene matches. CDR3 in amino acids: CASKDRGSQGNQPQHF. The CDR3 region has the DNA TGTGCCAGCAAGGACAGGGGGAGTCAAGGCAATCAGCCCCAGCATTTT.

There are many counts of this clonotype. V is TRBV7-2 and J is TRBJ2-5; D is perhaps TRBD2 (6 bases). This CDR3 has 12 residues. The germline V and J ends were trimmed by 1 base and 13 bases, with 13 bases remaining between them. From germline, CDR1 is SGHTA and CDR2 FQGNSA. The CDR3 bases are TGTGCCAGCAGCTTAGTGGGGGACTTGAGGTACTTC. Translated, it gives CASSLVGDLRYF. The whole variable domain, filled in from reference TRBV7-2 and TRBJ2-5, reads GAGVSQSPSNKVTEKGKDVELRCDPISGHTALYWYRQSLGQGLEFLIYFQGNSAPDKSGLPSDRFSAERTGGSVSTLTIQRTQQEDSAVYLCASSLVGDLRYFGPGTRLLVL.

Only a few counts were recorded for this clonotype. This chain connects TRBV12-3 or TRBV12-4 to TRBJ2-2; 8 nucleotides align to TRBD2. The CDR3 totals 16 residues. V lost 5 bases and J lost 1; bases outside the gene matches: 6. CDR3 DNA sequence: TGTGCCAGCAGTCATACTAGCGGTTGGAACACCGGGGAGCTGTTTTTT. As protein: CASSHTSGWNTGELFF.

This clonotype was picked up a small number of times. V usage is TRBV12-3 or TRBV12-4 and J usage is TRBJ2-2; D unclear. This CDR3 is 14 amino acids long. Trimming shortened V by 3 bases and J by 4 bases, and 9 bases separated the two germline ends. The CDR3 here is CASSFRERTGELFF. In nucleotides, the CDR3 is TGTGCCAGCAGTTTTCGAGAGCGCACCGGGGAGCTGTTTTTT.

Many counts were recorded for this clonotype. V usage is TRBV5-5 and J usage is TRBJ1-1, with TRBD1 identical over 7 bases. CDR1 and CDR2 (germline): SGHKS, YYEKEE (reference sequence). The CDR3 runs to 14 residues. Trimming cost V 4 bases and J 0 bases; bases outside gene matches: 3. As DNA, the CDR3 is TGTGCCAGCAGCCAGGGGGGGGTGAACACTGAAGCTTTCTTT. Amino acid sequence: CASSQGGVNTEAFF. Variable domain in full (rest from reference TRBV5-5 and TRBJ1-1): DAGVTQSPTHLIKTRGQQVTLRCSPISGHKSVSWYQQVLGQGPQFIFQYYEKEERGRGNFPDRFSARQFPNYSSELNVNALLLGDSALYLCASSQGGVNTEAFFGQGTRLTVV.

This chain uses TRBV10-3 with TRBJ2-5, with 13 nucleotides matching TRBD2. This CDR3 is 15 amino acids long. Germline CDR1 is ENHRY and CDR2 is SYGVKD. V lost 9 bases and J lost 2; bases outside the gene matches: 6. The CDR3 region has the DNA TGTGCCATAGGGACTAGCGGGACAACTCAAGAGACCCAGTACTTC. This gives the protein CAIGTSGTTQETQYF.

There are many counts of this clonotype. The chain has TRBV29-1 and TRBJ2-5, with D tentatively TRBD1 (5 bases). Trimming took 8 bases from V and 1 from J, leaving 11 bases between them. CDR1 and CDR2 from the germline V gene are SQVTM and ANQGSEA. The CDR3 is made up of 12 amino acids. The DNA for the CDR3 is TGCAGCCTGGGGCGGTCCCAAGAGACCCAGTACTTC. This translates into CSLGRSQETQYF.

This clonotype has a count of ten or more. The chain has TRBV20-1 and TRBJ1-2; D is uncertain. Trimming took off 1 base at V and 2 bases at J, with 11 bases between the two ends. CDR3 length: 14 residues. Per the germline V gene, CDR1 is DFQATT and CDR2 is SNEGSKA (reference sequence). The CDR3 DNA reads TGCAGTGCTAGAGTCAGTGAGGGAAACTATGGCTACACCTTC. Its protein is CSARVSEGNYGYTF.

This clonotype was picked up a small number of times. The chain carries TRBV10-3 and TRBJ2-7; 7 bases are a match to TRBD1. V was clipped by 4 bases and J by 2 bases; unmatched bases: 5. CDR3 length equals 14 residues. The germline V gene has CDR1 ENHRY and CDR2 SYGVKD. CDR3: CAISGVGGTYEQYF. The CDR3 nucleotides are TGTGCCATCAGTGGTGTAGGGGGCACCTACGAGCAGTACTTC.

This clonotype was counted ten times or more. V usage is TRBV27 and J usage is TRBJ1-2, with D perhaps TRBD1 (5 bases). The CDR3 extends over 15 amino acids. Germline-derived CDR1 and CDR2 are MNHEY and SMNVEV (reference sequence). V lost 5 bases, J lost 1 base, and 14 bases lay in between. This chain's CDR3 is CASSPDGGVNYGYTF. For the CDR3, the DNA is TGTGCCAGCAGTCCCGACGGGGGGGTTAACTATGGCTACACCTTC.

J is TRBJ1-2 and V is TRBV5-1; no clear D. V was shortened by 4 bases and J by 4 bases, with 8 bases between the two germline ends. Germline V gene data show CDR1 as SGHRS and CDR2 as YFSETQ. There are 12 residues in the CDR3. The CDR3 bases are TGCGCCAGCAGCCCCAACAGCTATGGCTACACCTTC. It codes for CASSPNSYGYTF.

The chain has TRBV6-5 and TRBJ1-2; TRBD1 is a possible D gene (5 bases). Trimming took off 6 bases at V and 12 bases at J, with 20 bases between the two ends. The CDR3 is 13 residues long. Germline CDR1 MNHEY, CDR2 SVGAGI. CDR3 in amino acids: CASSQGGLTVDTF. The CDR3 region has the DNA TGTGCCAGCAGCCAGGGAGGGTTGACTGTTGACACCTTC.